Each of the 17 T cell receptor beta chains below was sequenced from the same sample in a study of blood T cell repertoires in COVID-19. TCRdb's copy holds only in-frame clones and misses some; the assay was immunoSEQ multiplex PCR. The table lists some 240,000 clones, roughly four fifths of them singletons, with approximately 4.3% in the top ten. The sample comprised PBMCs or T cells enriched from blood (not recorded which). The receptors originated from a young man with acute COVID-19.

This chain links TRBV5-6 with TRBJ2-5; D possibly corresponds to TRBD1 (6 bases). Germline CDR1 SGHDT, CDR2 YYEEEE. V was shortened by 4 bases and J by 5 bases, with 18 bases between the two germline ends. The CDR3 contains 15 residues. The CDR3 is CASSQGGGLRETQYF. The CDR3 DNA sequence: TGTGCCAGCAGCCAGGGTGGGGGCCTGAGGGAGACCCAGTACTTC. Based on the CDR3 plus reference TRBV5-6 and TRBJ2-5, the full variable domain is DAGVTQSPTHLIKTRGQQVTLRCSPKSGHDTVSWYQQALGQGPQFIFQYYEEEERQRGNFPDRFSGHQFPNYSSELNVNALLLGDSALYLCASSQGGGLRETQYFGPGTRLLVL.

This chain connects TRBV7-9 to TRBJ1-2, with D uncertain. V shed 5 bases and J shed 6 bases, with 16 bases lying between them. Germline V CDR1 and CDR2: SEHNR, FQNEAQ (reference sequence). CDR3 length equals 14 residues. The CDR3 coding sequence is TGTGCCAGCAGCGATCAGCGGGCATCGGATGGCTACACCTTC. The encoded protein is CASSDQRASDGYTF.

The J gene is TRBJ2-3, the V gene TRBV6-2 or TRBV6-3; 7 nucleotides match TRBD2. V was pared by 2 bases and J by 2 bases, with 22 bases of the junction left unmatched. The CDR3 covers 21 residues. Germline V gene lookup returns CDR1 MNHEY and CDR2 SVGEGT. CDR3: CASSYGLDQVKQTLDTDTQYF. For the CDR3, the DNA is TGTGCCAGCAGTTACGGACTAGACCAAGTTAAACAGACCCTTGACACAGATACGCAGTATTTT.

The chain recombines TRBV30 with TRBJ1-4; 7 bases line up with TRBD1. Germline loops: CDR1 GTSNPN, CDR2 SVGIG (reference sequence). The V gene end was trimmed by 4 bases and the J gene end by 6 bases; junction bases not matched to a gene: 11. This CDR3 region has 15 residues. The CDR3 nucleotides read TGTGCCTGGAACCTTCGAGGGGGCGCATATGAAAAACTGTTTTTT. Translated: CAWNLRGGAYEKLFF. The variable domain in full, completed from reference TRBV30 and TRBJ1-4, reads SQTIHQWPATLVQPVGSPLSLECTVEGTSNPNLYWYRQAAGRGLQLLFYSVGIGQISSEVPQNLSASRPQDRQFILSSKKLLLSDSGFYLCAWNLRGGAYEKLFFGSGTQLSVL.

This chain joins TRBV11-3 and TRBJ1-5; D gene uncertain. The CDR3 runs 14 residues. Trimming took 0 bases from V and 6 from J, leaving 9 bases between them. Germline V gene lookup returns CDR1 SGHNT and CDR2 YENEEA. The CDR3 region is CASSLDGPGQPQHF. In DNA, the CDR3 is TGTGCCAGCAGCTTAGATGGTCCGGGTCAGCCCCAGCATTTT.

CDR3 sequence (DNA): TGTGCCAGCAGAGCCCTGACAGGGGGAAGCAATCAGCCCCAGCATTTT. Protein: CASRALTGGSNQPQHF. The rearrangement uses TRBV27 and TRBJ1-5; 9 nucleotides agree with TRBD1. V shed 6 bases, J shed 1 base, and the junction held 7 bases outside the gene matches. The CDR3 runs 16 residues. Germline CDR1 is MNHEY and CDR2 is SMNVEV (reference sequence).

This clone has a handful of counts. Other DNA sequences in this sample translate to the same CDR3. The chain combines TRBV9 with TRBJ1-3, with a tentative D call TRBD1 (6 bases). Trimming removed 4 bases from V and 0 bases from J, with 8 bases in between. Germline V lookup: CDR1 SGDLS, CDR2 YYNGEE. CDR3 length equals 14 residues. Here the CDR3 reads CASSLQGSGNTIYF. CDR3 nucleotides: TGTGCCAGCAGCTTACAGGGCTCTGGAAACACCATATATTTT.

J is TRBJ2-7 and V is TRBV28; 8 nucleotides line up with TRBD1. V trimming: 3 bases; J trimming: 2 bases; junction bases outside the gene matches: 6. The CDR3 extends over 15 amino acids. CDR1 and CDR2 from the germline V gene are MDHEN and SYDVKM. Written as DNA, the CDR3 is TGTGCCAGCAGTTTGGACAGGGCCACTACCTACGAGCAGTACGTC. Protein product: CASSLDRATTYEQYV.

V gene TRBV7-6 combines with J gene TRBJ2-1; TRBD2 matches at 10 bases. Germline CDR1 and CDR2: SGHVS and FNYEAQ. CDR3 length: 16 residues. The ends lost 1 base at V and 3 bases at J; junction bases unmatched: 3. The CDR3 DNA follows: TGTGCCAGCAGCTTAGGTTTAGCGGGAGGCTACAATGAGCAGTTCTTC. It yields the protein CASSLGLAGGYNEQFF.

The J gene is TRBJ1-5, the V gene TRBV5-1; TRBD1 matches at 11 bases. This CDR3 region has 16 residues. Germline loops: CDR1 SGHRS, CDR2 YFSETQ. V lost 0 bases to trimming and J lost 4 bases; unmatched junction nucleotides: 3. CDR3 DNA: TGCGCCAGCAGCTTGGCCGGGACAGGGGGGAATCAGCCCCAGCATTTT. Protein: CASSLAGTGGNQPQHF. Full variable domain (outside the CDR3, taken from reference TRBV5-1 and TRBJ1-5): KAGVTQTPRYLIKTRGQQVTLSCSPISGHRSVSWYQQTPGQGLQFLFEYFSETQRNKGNFPGRFSGRQFSNSRSEMNVSTLELGDSALYLCASSLAGTGGNQPQHFGDGTRLSIL.

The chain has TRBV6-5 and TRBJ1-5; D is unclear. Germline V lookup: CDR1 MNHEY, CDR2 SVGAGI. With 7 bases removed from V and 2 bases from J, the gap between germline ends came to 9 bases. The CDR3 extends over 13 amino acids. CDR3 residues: CASTQEGNQPQHF. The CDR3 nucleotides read TGTGCCAGCACCCAGGAAGGCAATCAGCCCCAGCATTTT.

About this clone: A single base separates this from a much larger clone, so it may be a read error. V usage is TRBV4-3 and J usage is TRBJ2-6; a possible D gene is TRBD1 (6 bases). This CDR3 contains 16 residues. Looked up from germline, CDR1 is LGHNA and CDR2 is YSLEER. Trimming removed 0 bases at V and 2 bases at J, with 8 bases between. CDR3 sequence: CASSQDGGAGANVLTF. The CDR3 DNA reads TGCGCCAGCAGCCAAGATGGGGGCGCTGGGGCCAACGTCCTGACTTTC.

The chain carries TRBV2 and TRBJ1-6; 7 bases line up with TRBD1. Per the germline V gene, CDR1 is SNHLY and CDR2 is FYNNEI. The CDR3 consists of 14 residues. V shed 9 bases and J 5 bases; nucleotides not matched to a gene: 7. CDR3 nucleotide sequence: TGTGCCAGTCTTAAGGGGGCTAATAATTCACCCCTCCACTTT. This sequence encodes CASLKGANNSPLHF.

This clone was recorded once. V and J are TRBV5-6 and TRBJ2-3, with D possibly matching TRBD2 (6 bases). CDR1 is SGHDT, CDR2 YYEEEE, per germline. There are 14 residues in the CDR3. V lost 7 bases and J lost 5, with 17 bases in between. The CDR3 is CASRGPGVGDTQYF. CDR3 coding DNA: TGTGCCAGCCGCGGCCCGGGAGTAGGAGATACGCAGTATTTT.

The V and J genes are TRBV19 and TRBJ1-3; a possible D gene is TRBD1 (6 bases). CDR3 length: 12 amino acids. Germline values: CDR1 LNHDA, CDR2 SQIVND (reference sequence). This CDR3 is CAARGSGNTIYF. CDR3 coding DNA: TGTGCGGCCAGGGGCTCTGGAAACACCATATATTTT.

The CDR3 protein is CASSYSGDQPQHF. The CDR3 bases are TGTGCCAGCAGTTATTCGGGGGATCAGCCCCAGCATTTT. The V call is TRBV6-5, the J call TRBJ1-5, with D perhaps TRBD1 (5 bases). Germline V lookup: CDR1 MNHEY, CDR2 SVGAGI. CDR3 length: 13 residues. The V end was cut by 3 bases, the J end by 5 bases, with 8 bases between.

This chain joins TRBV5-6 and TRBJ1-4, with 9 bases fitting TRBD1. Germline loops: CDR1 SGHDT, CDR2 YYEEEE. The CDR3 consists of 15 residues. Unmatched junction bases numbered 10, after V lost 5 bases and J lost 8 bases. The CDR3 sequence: CASSSRTGVGEKLFF. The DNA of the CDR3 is TGTGCCAGCAGTTCCCGGACAGGGGTAGGCGAAAAACTGTTTTTT.